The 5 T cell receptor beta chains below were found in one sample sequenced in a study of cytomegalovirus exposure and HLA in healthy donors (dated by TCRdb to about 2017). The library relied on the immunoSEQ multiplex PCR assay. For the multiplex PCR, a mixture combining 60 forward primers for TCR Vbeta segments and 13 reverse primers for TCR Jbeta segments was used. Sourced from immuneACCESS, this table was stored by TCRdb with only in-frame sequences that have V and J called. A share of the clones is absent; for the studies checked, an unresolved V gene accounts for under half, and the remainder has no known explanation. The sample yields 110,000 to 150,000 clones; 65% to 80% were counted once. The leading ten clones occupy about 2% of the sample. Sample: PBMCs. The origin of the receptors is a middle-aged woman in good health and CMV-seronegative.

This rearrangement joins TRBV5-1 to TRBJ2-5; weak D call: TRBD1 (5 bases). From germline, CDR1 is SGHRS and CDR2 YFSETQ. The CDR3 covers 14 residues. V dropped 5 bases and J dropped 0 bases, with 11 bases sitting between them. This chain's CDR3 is CASRPQGYQETQYF. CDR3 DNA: TGCGCCAGCAGACCTCAGGGATACCAAGAGACCCAGTACTTC.

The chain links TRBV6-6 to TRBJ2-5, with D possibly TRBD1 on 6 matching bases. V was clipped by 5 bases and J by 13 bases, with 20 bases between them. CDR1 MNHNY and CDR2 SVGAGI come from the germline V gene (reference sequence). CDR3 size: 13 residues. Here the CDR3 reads CASSTEIDRFPYF. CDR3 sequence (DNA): TGTGCCAGCAGTACCGAAATTGACAGGTTCCCGTACTTC.

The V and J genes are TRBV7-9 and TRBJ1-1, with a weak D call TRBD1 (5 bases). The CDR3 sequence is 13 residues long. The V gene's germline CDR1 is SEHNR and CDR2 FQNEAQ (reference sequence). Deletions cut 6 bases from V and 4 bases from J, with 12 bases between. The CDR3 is CASRKGLGTEAFF. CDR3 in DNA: TGTGCCAGCAGAAAGGGGCTTGGCACTGAAGCTTTCTTT.

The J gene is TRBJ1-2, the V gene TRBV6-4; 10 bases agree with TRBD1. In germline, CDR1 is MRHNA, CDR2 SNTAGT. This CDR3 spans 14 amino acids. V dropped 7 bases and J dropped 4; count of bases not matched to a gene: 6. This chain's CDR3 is CASKPGQGSYGYTF. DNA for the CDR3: TGTGCCAGCAAACCGGGACAGGGGTCCTATGGCTACACCTTC.

CDR3 sequence: CASRPRLAGDHEQYF. Written as DNA, the CDR3 is TGTGCCAGCAGGCCTAGACTAGCGGGAGACCACGAGCAGTACTTC. The genes are TRBV7-2 and TRBJ2-5; 12 bases agree with TRBD2. The closer fit of TRBJ2-7 to the DNA end suggests the J call may be wrong. The CDR3 extends over 15 amino acids. CDR1 is SGHTA and CDR2 is FQGNSA in the germline V gene.